Each of the 7 T cell receptor beta chains below was sequenced from the same sample in a study of T cells in Graves' hyperthyroidism and ophthalmopathy. The investigators amplified TCR beta CDR3 regions from RNA transcripts. The TCR CDR3 was amplified in a first-round RT-PCR using the HTBI primer set. MiXCR, applied by TCRdb to the multiplex PCR reads, yields one record per CDR3 protein. The sample lists 640,000 or so distinct CDR3 sequences; 13% to 15% were seen once. Material: blood. The receptors were gathered from a young woman with Graves' ophthalmopathy.

The rearrangement uses TRBV9 and TRBJ1-2, with D uncertain. This CDR3 is 13 amino acids long. Deletions cut 5 bases from V and 2 bases from J, with 10 bases between. The germline CDR1 and CDR2 sequences are SGDLS and YYNGEE. CDR3 protein: CASRPPENYGYTF. The CDR3 DNA is TGTGCCAGCAGACCTCCAGAGAACTATGGCTACACCTTC.

Of note for this clonotype: Mismatch with germline at one junction end may stem from a read error. The chain carries TRBV19 and TRBJ1-1; D is uncertain. The CDR3 has 10 amino acids. Per the germline V gene, CDR1 is LNHDA and CDR2 is SQIVND (reference sequence). CDR3 sequence: CDSSKDEAFF. DNA of the CDR3: TGTGACAGTAGCAAGGATGAAGCTTTCTTT.

This clonotype is a singleton in its sample. J is TRBJ1-5 and V is TRBV6-1; D may be TRBD1 (6 bases). This CDR3 has 13 amino acids. The germline V gene encodes CDR1 MNHNS and CDR2 SASEGT. Trimming took off 5 bases at V and 7 bases at J, with 12 bases between the two ends. The CDR3 region has the DNA TGTGCCAGCAGTAATTACAGGGACCAGCCCCAGCATTTT. The encoded protein is CASSNYRDQPQHF.

This clonotype was observed a few times. The V gene is TRBV7-9, the J gene TRBJ2-7; TRBD1 or TRBD2 may be the D gene (5 bases each). CDR3 size: 17 residues. Germline assignment: CDR1 SEHNR and CDR2 FQNEAQ (reference sequence). V was clipped by 1 base and J by 3 bases, with 19 bases between them. CDR3 protein: CASSLEGDGGSIYEQYF. The CDR3 nucleotides are TGTGCCAGCAGCTTAGAAGGGGATGGGGGTTCGATCTACGAGCAGTACTTC.

This clonotype was detected a few times. The chain is built from TRBV10-3 and TRBJ1-5; 7 bases agree with TRBD1. V lost 4 bases to trimming and J lost 1 base; unmatched junction nucleotides: 7. The CDR3 consists of 16 residues. Germline CDR1 is ENHRY and CDR2 is SYGVKD. CDR3 protein: CAISGQGVSSNQPQHF. The CDR3 bases are TGTGCCATCAGTGGGCAGGGGGTAAGCAGCAATCAGCCCCAGCATTTT.

The sample holds many counts of this clonotype. The J gene is TRBJ1-1, the V gene TRBV10-3, with a weak D call TRBD1 (6 bases). The CDR3 loop spans 16 amino acids. CDR1 and CDR2 (germline): ENHRY, SYGVKD. The V and J ends lost 5 bases and 1 base respectively, with 17 bases between them. CDR3 region: CAISREMAGQNTEAFF. The CDR3, as DNA: TGTGCCATCAGTAGGGAGATGGCGGGACAGAACACTGAAGCTTTCTTT.

The chain employs TRBV4-3 and TRBJ2-7; tentative D call: TRBD1 (5 bases). The germline V gene encodes CDR1 LGHNA and CDR2 YSLEER. The ends were cut back, 0 bases at V and 1 base at J, with 13 bases in the middle. This CDR3 comprises 16 residues. The CDR3: CASSQEDSSFSYEQYF. CDR3 nucleotides: TGCGCCAGCAGCCAAGAAGACAGCTCCTTTTCCTACGAGCAGTACTTC.